A single sample gave rise to the 13 T cell receptor beta chains below, sequenced in a study of cytotoxic CD8 clonotypes in ibrutinib-treated CLL. Generated by immunoSEQ multiplex PCR, the TCRdb table keeps only in-frame clones and is missing some. The sample carries about 300,000 clones, about 72% recorded once. The sample was PBMCs, taken at disease progression, from a patient treated with ibrutinib. The receptor source for this set is a human donor with chronic lymphocytic leukemia.

The J gene is TRBJ2-3, the V gene TRBV28; 7 bases line up with TRBD1. Unmatched junction bases numbered 1, after V lost 3 bases and J lost 1 base. There are 14 residues in the CDR3. Germline V gene data show CDR1 as MDHEN and CDR2 as SYDVKM. This CDR3 reads CASSFGQGTDTQYF. The CDR3 nucleotides are TGTGCCAGCAGTTTCGGACAGGGCACAGATACGCAGTATTTT.

This clone has more than one count but fewer than ten. The genes are TRBV10-2 and TRBJ1-1; D may be TRBD1 (5 bases). V was pared by 3 bases and J by 2 bases, with 7 bases between. CDR1 is WSHSY, CDR2 SAAADI, per germline. This CDR3 is built from 13 residues. CDR3 sequence (DNA): TGCGCCAGCAGTGAAGGGACCAACACTGAAGCTTTCTTT. Its protein product is CASSEGTNTEAFF.

The chain employs TRBV11-2 and TRBJ2-3; D is unresolved. The germline V gene has CDR1 SGHAT and CDR2 FQNNGV. V lost 5 bases and J 7 bases, leaving 13 bases between the germline ends. The CDR3 loop spans 13 amino acids. The CDR3 sequence: CASSPGFGYTQYF. DNA of the CDR3: TGTGCCAGCAGCCCCGGGTTCGGTTATACGCAGTATTTT.

This chain links TRBV7-8 with TRBJ1-1; D ambiguous. V was cut by 7 bases and J by 1 base, with 10 bases left in between. The CDR3 consists of 13 residues. The germline CDR1 and CDR2 sequences are SGHVS and FQNEAQ. The chain's CDR3 is CASTRHPNTEAFF. The CDR3 region has the DNA TGTGCCAGCACCAGGCACCCGAACACTGAAGCTTTCTTT.

The chain carries TRBV19 and TRBJ2-3; TRBD2 aligns across 10 bases. The CDR3 runs 16 residues. J gave up 6 bases and V 3 bases, and 9 bases lay outside the gene matches. Germline-derived CDR1 and CDR2 are LNHDA and SQIVND (reference sequence). The CDR3 loop is CASSIGLAAIGDTQYF. The CDR3 coding sequence is TGTGCCAGTAGTATTGGACTAGCGGCCATTGGTGATACGCAGTATTTT.

The chain couples TRBV11-3 to TRBJ2-7; D not resolved. The germline V gene encodes CDR1 SGHNT and CDR2 YENEEA. The CDR3 length is 16 residues. Trimming removed 1 base at V and 6 bases at J, with 19 bases between. This chain's CDR3 is CASSLAWTGEPGEQYF. Written as DNA, the CDR3 is TGTGCCAGCAGCTTAGCGTGGACCGGTGAACCGGGCGAGCAGTACTTC.

This rearrangement joins TRBV27 to TRBJ1-2; maybe TRBD1 (5 bases). Germline V CDR1 and CDR2: MNHEY, SMNVEV (reference sequence). V dropped 6 bases and J dropped 2 bases, with 10 bases sitting between them. The CDR3 length is 13 residues. CDR3 nucleotide sequence: TGTGCCAGCAGATTGACAGAGAACTATGGCTACACCTTC. Protein sequence: CASRLTENYGYTF.

The chain recombines TRBV2 with TRBJ1-4; no clear D gene. V lost 1 base, J lost 4 bases, and 13 bases lay in between. The CDR3 covers 16 residues. Germline CDR1 and CDR2: SNHLY and FYNNEI. CDR3 sequence (DNA): TGTGCCAGCAGTGAAGGCACGATGGCCTATAATGAAAAACTGTTTTTT. Translated, it gives CASSEGTMAYNEKLFF.

This clone was observed a handful of times. V is TRBV19 and J is TRBJ1-2, with 9 bases fitting TRBD1. Per germline, CDR1 LNHDA and CDR2 SQIVND (reference sequence). Trimming removed 9 bases from V and 2 bases from J; junction bases left unmatched: 10. This CDR3 region has 15 residues. The CDR3 nucleotides are TGTGCCAGCGACGGACAGGGGCCGGTCAACTATGGCTACACCTTC. This encodes CASDGQGPVNYGYTF.

A note on this clone: Other DNA variants within this sample encode the same CDR3. The chain combines TRBV29-1 with TRBJ2-7; TRBD1 agrees at 11 bases. CDR3 length equals 13 residues. J was trimmed by 1 base and V by 4 bases; bases with no gene match: 0. Looked up from germline, CDR1 is SQVTM and CDR2 is ANQGSEA. CDR3 amino acids: CSVGDRGSYEQYF. Here the CDR3 DNA reads TGCAGCGTTGGGGACAGGGGGTCCTACGAGCAGTACTTC.

This sequence joins TRBV5-1 and TRBJ2-1; D is perhaps TRBD1 (7 bases). The germline V gene has CDR1 SGHRS and CDR2 YFSETQ. This CDR3 has 16 residues. Trimming took off 4 bases at V and 8 bases at J, with 22 bases between the two ends. The CDR3 sequence: CASSEPGRQGTHEQFF. DNA of the CDR3: TGCGCCAGCAGCGAACCCGGGAGACAGGGTACCCATGAGCAGTTCTTC.

The CDR3 nucleotides are TGCAGCGTTGCGAAGGGCTTCTCCGAGCAGTACTTC. Translated, it gives CSVAKGFSEQYF. The chain has TRBV29-1 and TRBJ2-7; D is unresolved. Trimming stripped 4 bases from V and 6 bases from J, with 13 bases between. Germline CDR1 and CDR2: SQVTM and ANQGSEA. CDR3 length: 12 residues.

The chain has TRBV19 and TRBJ1-1; 9 bases match TRBD1. The CDR3 is made up of 14 amino acids. The germline CDR1 and CDR2 sequences are LNHDA and SQIVND (reference sequence). The V gene end was trimmed by 6 bases and the J gene end by 0 bases; junction bases not matched to a gene: 2. The CDR3 region is CASRRDRVNTEAFF. CDR3 nucleotide sequence: TGTGCCAGTAGGCGGGACAGGGTGAACACTGAAGCTTTCTTT.